These T cell receptor beta chains were read from a single sample in a study of CD8 T cells in Susac syndrome. In TCRdb, the immunoSEQ multiplex PCR reads were re-called with MiXCR into one record per CDR3 protein. The table records some 300,000 distinct CDR3 sequences, roughly 90% of them present only once. The material sequenced was CD8+ T cells from PBMCs. The receptor set was obtained from a human donor with multiple sclerosis. The CDR3 runs from the conserved cysteine through the conserved F or W. The order of the fields is clone size, D gene, V gene, J gene, CDR3 DNA, CDR3 protein. A D gene is named only where the DNA matches it firmly. Part of the rows lack a size; the others show once, few, many or a class for expanded clones.

size: .
D: .
V: TRBV21-1
J: TRBJ1-2
DNA: TGTGCCAGCAGGAAGACAGGGGGCGCATCGAACTATGGCTACACCTTC
CDR3: CASRKTGGASNYGYTF

size: once
D: TRBD1
V: TRBV2
J: TRBJ2-3
DNA: TGTGCCAGCAGTGAACCGTCGGACAGGGTGTCAGATACGCAGTATTTT
CDR3: CASSEPSDRVSDTQYF

size: .
D: TRBD2
V: TRBV2
J: TRBJ2-1
DNA: TGTGCCAGCAGGAAAGGACTAGCGGCCTACAATGAGCAGTTCTTC
CDR3: CASRKGLAAYNEQFF

size: .
D: .
V: TRBV9
J: TRBJ2-2
DNA: TGTGCCAGCAGCGTAGCACTCTTGCCACGATCTACCGGGGAGCTGTTTTTT
CDR3: CASSVALLPRSTGELFF

size: .
D: .
V: TRBV27
J: TRBJ1-2
DNA: TGTGCCAGCAGTTTCGGGGGGGGCGGTCATGGCTACACCTTC
CDR3: CASSFGGGGHGYTF

size: once
D: .
V: TRBV28
J: TRBJ2-4
DNA: TGTGCCAGCAGTCTGGGATCTCCAGCCGGGATTCAGTACTTC
CDR3: CASSLGSPAGIQYF

size: .
D: TRBD2
V: TRBV3-1
J: TRBJ2-5
DNA: TGTGCCAGCAGCCAACCCTCACTAGCGGGCATACAAGAGACCCAGTACTTC
CDR3: CASSQPSLAGIQETQYF

size: .
D: .
V: TRBV2
J: TRBJ2-1
DNA: TGTGCCAGCAGTGGGGGACGGTTAAGCTCCTACAATGAGCAGTTCTTC
CDR3: CASSGGRLSSYNEQFF

size: .
D: .
V: TRBV14
J: TRBJ1-1
DNA: TGTGCCAGCAGCCAATTTCAGGGGACAAGACACAACACTGAAGCTTTCTTT
CDR3: CASSQFQGTRHNTEAFF

size: .
D: TRBD2
V: TRBV19
J: TRBJ2-7
DNA: TGTGCCAGTAGTATAGGCGGGGGAAGCTACGAGCAGTACTTC
CDR3: CASSIGGGSYEQYF

size: once
D: .
V: TRBV5-6
J: TRBJ1-2
DNA: TGTGCCAGCAGCTTAATAATCCCGGACGCGGTATATTCTAACCCCTATGGCTACACCTTC
CDR3: CASSLIIPDAVYSNPYGYTF

size: .
D: TRBD2
V: TRBV7-8
J: TRBJ2-3
DNA: TGTGCCAGCAGCTTCGGGGCGGGAGTAGATACGCAGTATTTT
CDR3: CASSFGAGVDTQYF

size: .
D: TRBD2
V: TRBV3-1
J: TRBJ2-1
DNA: TGTGCCAGCAGCCAAGTGCAAACTAGCGGGAGAATAGATGAGCAGTTCTTC
CDR3: CASSQVQTSGRIDEQFF

size: .
D: TRBD1
V: TRBV7-9
J: TRBJ2-7
DNA: TGTGCCAGCAGCACAGGGGTCTACTACGAGCAGTACTTC
CDR3: CASSTGVYYEQYF

size: .
D: .
V: TRBV6-2/TRBV6-3
J: TRBJ2-7
DNA: TGTGCCAGCAGTTATGGCAGGCCCCCCTACGAGCAGTACTTC
CDR3: CASSYGRPPYEQYF

size: .
D: .
V: TRBV7-2
J: TRBJ2-1
DNA: TGTGCCAGCAGCCCTCTCCCGTTTGGGGCTCGAGAGCAGTTCTTC
CDR3: CASSPLPFGAREQFF

size: .
D: .
V: TRBV5-1
J: TRBJ1-1
DNA: TGCGCCAGCAGCTTGGCCCCGGGGGCGAGCTCCGCTGAAGCTTTCTTT
CDR3: CASSLAPGASSAEAFF

size: .
D: .
V: TRBV13
J: TRBJ1-1
DNA: TGTGCCAGCAGCTTGGAGATTACAGGGAACACTGAAGCTTTCTTT
CDR3: CASSLEITGNTEAFF

size: .
D: TRBD1
V: TRBV20-1
J: TRBJ2-5
DNA: TGCAGTGCTAGAGATCCCAACAGGGGGCCTGGGGAGACCCAGTACTTC
CDR3: CSARDPNRGPGETQYF

size: .
D: TRBD2
V: TRBV7-2
J: TRBJ2-1
DNA: TGTGCCAGCAGCCCTCTACGGGCGGGGGTATGGAATGAGCAGTTCTTC
CDR3: CASSPLRAGVWNEQFF

size: .
D: .
V: TRBV4-3
J: TRBJ1-6
DNA: TGCGCCAGCAGCCAAGGACAGTCAGATAATTCACCCCTCCACTTT
CDR3: CASSQGQSDNSPLHF

size: .
D: TRBD2
V: TRBV10-2
J: TRBJ2-7
DNA: TGCGCCAGCGCGGGACTAGCAAGCTACGAGCAGTACTTC
CDR3: CASAGLASYEQYF

size: .
D: TRBD1
V: TRBV27
J: TRBJ1-5
DNA: TGTGCCAGCAGTGAAGAAGGGGGCCCCTATAGCAATCAGCCCCAGCATTTT
CDR3: CASSEEGGPYSNQPQHF

size: .
D: TRBD1
V: TRBV30
J: TRBJ1-1
DNA: TGTGCCTGGGGGGACAGGGGAGCTTTCTTT
CDR3: CAWGDRGAFF